Only one count was recorded for the clone carrying this T cell receptor beta chain. This record comes from a study of Ad26.COV2.S vaccination and SARS-CoV-2 variants. The CDR3 runs 14 residues. V lost 4 bases and J 0 bases, leaving 9 bases between the germline ends. In germline, CDR1 is SEHNR, CDR2 FQNEAQ (reference sequence). Profiling relied on immunoSEQ multiplex PCR, and the TCRdb table lists in-frame clones only, not all of them. The sample lists 350,000 to 450,000 clones, roughly nine tenths seen once, with 3.9% in the top ten. This sequence was found in a human donor who had recovered from COVID-19. The chain uses TRBV7-9 and TRBJ1-1; D gene unclear. Sequences were derived from peripheral blood, sampled after recovery from COVID-19. Here the CDR3 reads CASSSSEVNTEAFF. CDR3 coding DNA: TGTGCCAGCAGCTCCTCGGAGGTGAACACTGAAGCTTTCTTT.